Described below is a single TCR beta chain sequence and its context. The record originates from a study of blood T cell repertoires in COVID-19. The data were produced by immunoSEQ multiplex PCR, yet TCRdb's version contains in-frame clones alone and is incomplete. The sample includes about 180,000 clones, roughly nine tenths of them seen just once. The clonotype was recovered from a man younger than 35 who had recovered from COVID-19. The sample consisted of peripheral blood.

CDR3 loop: CATSRVAEQETQYF. The CDR3 region has the DNA TGTGCCACCAGCAGAGTAGCGGAGCAAGAGACCCAGTACTTC. The chain combines TRBV15 with TRBJ2-5; the D gene is possibly TRBD2 (6 bases). V gave up 1 base and J gave up 2 bases, with 8 bases separating them. The CDR3 is 14 residues long. Germline CDR1 reads LNHNV; CDR2 reads YYDKDF (reference sequence).